These T cell receptor beta chains were read from a single sample in a study of blood T cells in healthy people across ages. A single record per CDR3 protein comes from TCRdb applying MiXCR to the 5' RACE reads. The top ten clones hold under 5% of a sample with some 1.5 million distinct CDR3 sequences, approximately 39% of them seen once. Sequenced input: blood. These receptors were collected from a woman between 18 and 29 years old in good health. Both conserved end residues are part of each CDR3. A D gene is named only where the DNA matches it firmly. Rows give clone size only sometimes, using once, few, many, or a class for an expanded clone.

-	TRBV11-2	once	TRBJ2-7	CASSPGTGTHEQYF	TGTGCCAGCAGCCCGGGAACAGGGACCCACGAGCAGTACTTC
-	TRBV10-3	-	TRBJ2-1	CANPKEGGQRDYNEQFF	TGTGCCAACCCCAAAGAAGGGGGCCAGCGGGACTACAATGAGCAGTTCTTC
TRBD2	TRBV12-3/TRBV12-4	-	TRBJ2-7	CATVLAVSYNEQYF	TGTGCCACCGTACTAGCGGTCTCCTACAATGAGCAGTACTTC
-	TRBV4-2	many	TRBJ2-3	CASSQGLQPDTQYF	TGTGCCAGCAGCCAAGGGCTACAGCCGGATACGCAGTATTTT
-	TRBV7-9	many	TRBJ2-7	CASSPDGSYEQYF	TGTGCCAGCAGCCCAGACGGTTCCTACGAGCAGTACTTC
-	TRBV6-5	few	TRBJ2-1	CASGPFNEQFF	TGTGCCAGCGGGCCTTTTAATGAGCAGTTCTTC
TRBD2	TRBV11-2	-	TRBJ2-7	CASSPGTSGGPSSYNEQYF	TGTGCCAGCAGCCCTGGGACTAGCGGGGGCCCAAGCTCCTACAATGAGCAGTACTTC
-	TRBV4-1	-	TRBJ1-1	CASSQTGGAFF	TGCGCCAGCAGCCAGACAGGTGGGGCTTTCTTT
TRBD2	TRBV27	-	TRBJ2-1	CASRISGKAPYNEQFF	TGTGCCAGCAGAATTAGCGGGAAAGCGCCCTACAATGAGCAGTTCTTC
TRBD1	TRBV24-1	-	TRBJ2-7	CATSDLDRGLSLPHYEQYF	TGTGCCACCAGTGATTTGGACAGGGGTCTTTCCCTCCCACACTACGAGCAGTACTTC
TRBD2	TRBV20-1	-	TRBJ2-7	CSARKRENMNEQYF	TGCAGTGCTAGAAAGCGGGAGAATATGAATGAGCAGTACTTC